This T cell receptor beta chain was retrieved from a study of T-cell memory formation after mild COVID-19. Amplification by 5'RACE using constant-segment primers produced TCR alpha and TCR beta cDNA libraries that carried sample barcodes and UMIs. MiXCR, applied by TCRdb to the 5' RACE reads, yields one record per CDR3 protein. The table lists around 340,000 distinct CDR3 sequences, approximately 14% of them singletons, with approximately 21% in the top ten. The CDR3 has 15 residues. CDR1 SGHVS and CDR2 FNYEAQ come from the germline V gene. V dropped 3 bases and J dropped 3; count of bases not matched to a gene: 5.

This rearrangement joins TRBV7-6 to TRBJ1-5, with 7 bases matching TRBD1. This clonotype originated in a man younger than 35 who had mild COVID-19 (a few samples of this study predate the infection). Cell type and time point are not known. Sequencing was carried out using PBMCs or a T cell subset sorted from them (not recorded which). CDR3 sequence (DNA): TGTGCCAGCAGCTTGGGGGACAGAACCAATCAGCCCCAGCATTTT. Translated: CASSLGDRTNQPQHF.